One and the same sample provided the 26 T cell receptor beta chains below, sequenced in a study of response to subunit inactivated influenza vaccine. Using its own MiXCR run on the RT-PCR reads, TCRdb lists one record per CDR3 protein. The table has more than 700,000 distinct CDR3 sequences, around 20% seen once. Source: PBMCs from blood, taken around 5 days after vaccination. Source of these receptors: a man in his forties or fifties who received an inactivated influenza vaccine.

This CDR3 is CASSLGSGPGGREQFF. The CDR3 DNA sequence: TGTGCCAGCTCACTGGGTTCCGGACCCGGCGGAAGGGAGCAGTTCTTC. The rearrangement joins TRBV18 to TRBJ2-1; D is undetermined. This CDR3 region has 16 residues. Germline assignment: CDR1 KGHSH and CDR2 LQKENI. Trimming pared 4 bases from V and 10 bases from J, leaving 23 bases between.

The chain combines TRBV20-1 with TRBJ2-7; TRBD1 matches at 10 bases. Germline V gene sequence: CDR1 DFQATT, CDR2 SNEGSKA (reference sequence). The CDR3 contains 14 residues. V lost 3 bases and J lost 0; bases outside the gene matches: 2. The CDR3 protein is CSARGTGDSYEQYF. CDR3 DNA: TGCAGTGCTAGGGGGACAGGGGACTCCTACGAGCAGTACTTC.

This clonotype was detected ten times or more. The chain has TRBV29-1 and TRBJ2-1; D may be TRBD1 (6 bases). This CDR3 contains 11 residues. V gave up 6 bases and J gave up 15 bases, with 18 bases separating them. Germline V lookup: CDR1 SQVTM, CDR2 ANQGSEA. As DNA, the CDR3 is TGCAGCGTCCGGGACACTGCACAGGGGTTCTTC. As protein: CSVRDTAQGFF.

The rearrangement links TRBV9 to TRBJ2-1; 8 bases align to TRBD2. Germline CDR1 reads SGDLS; CDR2 reads YYNGEE. V lost 2 bases, J lost 1 base, and 14 bases stayed unmatched. This CDR3 has 19 amino acids. CDR3 protein: CASSVAGGSGARSYNEQFF. In nucleotides, the CDR3 is TGTGCCAGCAGCGTGGCGGGTGGTAGCGGGGCTCGGTCCTACAATGAGCAGTTCTTC.

This rearrangement joins TRBV12-3 or TRBV12-4 to TRBJ2-7; 13 nucleotides line up with TRBD2. This CDR3 contains 14 residues. The ends lost 3 bases at V and 7 bases at J; junction bases unmatched: 3. This chain's CDR3 is CASSFGLAGDEQYF. CDR3 sequence (DNA): TGTGCCAGCAGTTTTGGACTAGCGGGAGATGAGCAGTACTTC.

This clonotype appeared a few times. The CDR3 spells CSQQTGDQPQHF. For the CDR3, the DNA is TGCAGTCAACAGACAGGTGATCAGCCCCAGCATTTT. This rearrangement joins TRBV20-1 to TRBJ1-5, with D perhaps TRBD1 (6 bases). CDR1 and CDR2 from the germline V gene are DFQATT and SNEGSKA (reference sequence). CDR3 length equals 12 residues. Trimming pared 8 bases from V and 5 bases from J, leaving 13 bases between.

This clonotype was counted between two and nine times. CDR3 protein: CASSVSPGQGVGETQYF. CDR3 in DNA: TGTGCCAGCAGCGTGTCACCGGGACAGGGGGTCGGGGAGACCCAGTACTTC. The V and J genes are TRBV9 and TRBJ2-5; 11 positions agree with TRBD1. Per germline, CDR1 SGDLS and CDR2 YYNGEE. The CDR3 has 17 amino acids. The junction had 11 bases not matched to a gene; V was cut back by 2 bases and J by 5 bases.

This clonotype was seen only a few times. This chain joins TRBV20-1 and TRBJ2-1; D is possibly TRBD2 (6 bases). The CDR3 extends over 15 amino acids. The germline gives CDR1 DFQATT, CDR2 SNEGSKA (reference sequence). The germline V and J ends were trimmed by 6 bases and 2 bases, with 17 bases remaining between them. The CDR3 DNA reads TGCAGTGCCGGGGGAAGCGGGTATACCTACAATGAGCAGTTCTTC. Amino acid sequence: CSAGGSGYTYNEQFF.

This clonotype was counted at least ten times. V usage is TRBV20-1 and J usage is TRBJ2-7; weak D call: TRBD1 (6 bases). The germline V gene has CDR1 DFQATT and CDR2 SNEGSKA (reference sequence). V was trimmed by 0 bases and J by 4 bases, leaving 13 bases between them. The CDR3 length is 14 residues. Here the CDR3 reads CSARDTRGSYEQYF. The CDR3 nucleotides read TGCAGTGCTAGAGACACCAGGGGAAGTTACGAGCAGTACTTC.

This clonotype was detected only a few times. This sequence joins TRBV12-3 or TRBV12-4 and TRBJ1-1, with D perhaps matching TRBD1 (6 bases). V lost 7 bases and J lost 7, with 19 bases in between. CDR3 length equals 14 residues. CDR3 loop: CASNPHGGEGEAFF. The CDR3 bases are TGTGCCAGCAACCCCCACGGGGGCGAGGGTGAAGCTTTCTTT.

There are many counts of this clonotype. The chain has TRBV29-1 and TRBJ2-7; 7 bases line up with TRBD1. Trimming at V came to 7 bases and at J to 6 bases, leaving 6 bases not matched to a gene. Germline V gene lookup returns CDR1 SQVTM and CDR2 ANQGSEA. The CDR3 loop spans 11 amino acids. CDR3 sequence reads: CSGGQSGEQYF. The CDR3 DNA follows: TGCAGCGGGGGACAGTCAGGCGAGCAGTACTTC.

The genes are TRBV4-3 and TRBJ1-1; D uncertain. The CDR3 spans 14 residues. Looked up from germline, CDR1 is LGHNA and CDR2 is YSLEER. V lost 0 bases and J 4 bases, leaving 9 bases between the germline ends. This CDR3 is CASSQETTGTEAFF. In nucleotides, the CDR3 is TGCGCCAGCAGCCAAGAAACAACGGGCACTGAAGCTTTCTTT.

CDR3 DNA: TGCAGTGCTAGCGATGGGACAGGGTGGGAAGGGACCCAGTACTTC. Translated, it gives CSASDGTGWEGTQYF. The chain carries TRBV20-1 and TRBJ2-5; the match to TRBD1 covers 9 bases. In germline, CDR1 is DFQATT, CDR2 SNEGSKA (reference sequence). This CDR3 has 15 residues. V trimming: 3 bases; J trimming: 7 bases; junction bases outside the gene matches: 12.

The rearrangement links TRBV19 to TRBJ2-7; D not certain. The CDR3 is 15 amino acids. V lost 6 bases and J 3 bases, leaving 18 bases between the germline ends. The germline V gene encodes CDR1 LNHDA and CDR2 SQIVND (reference sequence). The CDR3, as DNA: TGTGCCAGTAGAAAGGTCGCGCTCGGATACTACGAGCAGTACTTC. It translates to CASRKVALGYYEQYF.

This clonotype came up once. This rearrangement joins TRBV9 to TRBJ1-2, with D possibly being TRBD1 (5 bases). The CDR3 is 17 amino acids. Germline V gene lookup returns CDR1 SGDLS and CDR2 YYNGEE. The germline V and J ends were trimmed by 0 bases and 4 bases, with 19 bases remaining between them. CDR3: CASSVGDRYETTYGYTF. The DNA for the CDR3 is TGTGCCAGCAGCGTAGGAGACAGATACGAAACCACCTATGGCTACACCTTC.

The chain employs TRBV7-3 and TRBJ1-2; D is ambiguous. The V gene lost 1 base and the J gene lost 5 bases, with 11 bases spanning the gap. The CDR3 is 14 amino acids. Germline CDR1 SGHTA, CDR2 FQGTGA. The DNA of the CDR3 is TGTGCCAGCAGCTTAAACCCCGGGATATATGGCTACACCTTC. Its translation is CASSLNPGIYGYTF.

This clonotype was detected only a few times. J is TRBJ2-7 and V is TRBV28; 9 nucleotides line up with TRBD2. V was pared by 2 bases and J by 3 bases, with 2 bases of the junction left unmatched. Germline V gene lookup returns CDR1 MDHEN and CDR2 SYDVKM. The length of the CDR3 is 14 residues. The CDR3 protein is CASSLGLAIYEQYF. Written as DNA, the CDR3 is TGTGCCAGCAGTTTAGGACTAGCGATCTACGAGCAGTACTTC.

The chain combines TRBV13 with TRBJ2-3; 8 positions agree with TRBD1. This CDR3 comprises 14 residues. V lost 5 bases to trimming and J lost 4 bases; unmatched junction nucleotides: 5. Per germline, CDR1 PRHDT and CDR2 FYEKMQ (reference sequence). CDR3 sequence reads: CASSLDRDADTQYF. The CDR3 DNA follows: TGTGCCAGCAGCCTGGACAGGGATGCAGATACGCAGTATTTT.

The chain is built from TRBV6-5 and TRBJ2-1; a possible D gene is TRBD2 (5 bases). This CDR3 has 14 amino acids. Trimming stripped 0 bases from V and 6 bases from J, with 9 bases between. Germline V gene data show CDR1 as MNHEY and CDR2 as SVGAGI. The DNA for the CDR3 is TGTGCCAGCAGTTACTCCGACGAGGGCAATGAGCAGTTCTTC. It is translated as CASSYSDEGNEQFF.

In this sample, this clonotype turned up a few times. The chain carries TRBV29-1 and TRBJ1-1; no firm D call. The CDR3 runs to 13 residues. Germline CDR1 SQVTM, CDR2 ANQGSEA. The V end was cut by 2 bases, the J end by 0 bases, with 7 bases between. CDR3 DNA: TGCAGCGTTGAATCAGGAATGAACACTGAAGCTTTCTTT. Its translation: CSVESGMNTEAFF.

In its sample, this clonotype was seen a few times. The chain is built from TRBV20-1 and TRBJ2-6, with 14 bases matching TRBD2. With 2 bases clipped from V and 0 bases from J, the junction kept 6 bases outside the gene matches. Germline V gene sequence: CDR1 DFQATT, CDR2 SNEGSKA (reference sequence). This CDR3 is built from 19 residues. The CDR3 region has the DNA TGCAGTGCTAGAAGGACTAGCGGGGGGAGCCGCTCTGGGGCCAACGTCCTGACTTTC. Translated: CSARRTSGGSRSGANVLTF.

Many counts were recorded for this clonotype. V and J are TRBV20-1 and TRBJ2-3, with TRBD2 matching 15 bases. V was pared by 6 bases and J by 2 bases, with 9 bases of the junction left unmatched. This CDR3 has 17 amino acids. The germline CDR1 and CDR2 sequences are DFQATT and SNEGSKA (reference sequence). The CDR3 reads CSALTRTSGGVTDTQYF. CDR3 DNA sequence: TGCAGTGCACTCACCCGGACTAGCGGGGGGGTCACAGATACGCAGTATTTT.

This clonotype was recorded many times. V gene TRBV7-2 combines with J gene TRBJ2-5, with D maybe TRBD2 (6 bases). Germline V lookup: CDR1 SGHTA, CDR2 FQGNSA. Trimming cost V 3 bases and J 1 base, with 15 bases left between them. The CDR3 extends over 16 amino acids. CDR3: CASSFPLGGTQETQYF. CDR3 sequence (DNA): TGTGCCAGCAGCTTTCCCCTTGGCGGGACCCAAGAGACCCAGTACTTC.

This clonotype was counted only a few times. The V and J genes are TRBV20-1 and TRBJ2-7, with D possibly being TRBD1 or TRBD2 (5 bases each). The germline V gene has CDR1 DFQATT and CDR2 SNEGSKA (reference sequence). This CDR3 is 15 amino acids long. The V end was cut by 0 bases, the J end by 1 base, with 13 bases between. The CDR3 protein is CSAREPGPRSYEQYF. CDR3 in DNA: TGCAGTGCTAGAGAGCCGGGACCCCGGTCCTACGAGCAGTACTTC.

This clonotype was picked up a small number of times. The rearrangement links TRBV7-2 to TRBJ2-3, with 14 bases lining up with TRBD2. The CDR3 is 17 amino acids. Germline CDR1 reads SGHTA; CDR2 reads FQGNSA. The trim removed 3 bases at V and 2 bases at J, leaving 4 bases unmatched. The CDR3 DNA reads TGTGCCAGCAGCTTCGGGACTAGCGGGGGATTCACAGATACGCAGTATTTT. As protein: CASSFGTSGGFTDTQYF.

This chain joins TRBV12-3 or TRBV12-4 and TRBJ2-7; TRBD1 agrees at 10 bases. J gave up 6 bases and V 6 bases, and 5 bases lay outside the gene matches. The CDR3 spans 13 residues. The CDR3 spells CASRGQGFVEQYF. In nucleotides, the CDR3 is TGTGCCAGCAGGGGACAGGGGTTTGTCGAGCAGTACTTC.